This TCR beta chain was sequenced in a study of OX40 agonist ivuxolimab in advanced cancers. Across the whole study: Patients' therapy was ivuxolimab, an antibody that acts as an agonist of OX40 (CD134). Those treated in dose escalation had hepatocellular carcinoma, melanoma, renal cell cancer or head and neck cancer. Findings of the study overall: At doses 0.1 to 3.0 mg/kg, CD4+ and CD8+ clones expanded.

On this clone: Antigen unknown.

CDR1 and CDR2 (germline): WSHSY, SAAADI. The CDR3 spans 14 residues. Trimming took 6 bases from V and 10 from J; bases not matched to a gene: 7. TCRdb keeps only in-frame clones here, not all; method: immunoSEQ multiplex PCR. Counted here are about 88,000 clones, about 85% occurring once; the ten biggest clones make up 0.2% to 0.25%. The sequence was obtained from an adult with an advanced solid tumor such as melanoma, head and neck, liver or kidney cancer. Sequencing used CD4+ or CD8+ T cells sorted from blood, obtained in a trial of the OX40 agonist ivuxolimab. The chain joins TRBV10-2 to TRBJ1-6; 9 nucleotides match TRBD1. Written as DNA, the CDR3 is TGCGCCAGCAGCGACAGGGGGTCCGAGTCACCCCTCCACTTT. Translation: CASSDRGSESPLHF.